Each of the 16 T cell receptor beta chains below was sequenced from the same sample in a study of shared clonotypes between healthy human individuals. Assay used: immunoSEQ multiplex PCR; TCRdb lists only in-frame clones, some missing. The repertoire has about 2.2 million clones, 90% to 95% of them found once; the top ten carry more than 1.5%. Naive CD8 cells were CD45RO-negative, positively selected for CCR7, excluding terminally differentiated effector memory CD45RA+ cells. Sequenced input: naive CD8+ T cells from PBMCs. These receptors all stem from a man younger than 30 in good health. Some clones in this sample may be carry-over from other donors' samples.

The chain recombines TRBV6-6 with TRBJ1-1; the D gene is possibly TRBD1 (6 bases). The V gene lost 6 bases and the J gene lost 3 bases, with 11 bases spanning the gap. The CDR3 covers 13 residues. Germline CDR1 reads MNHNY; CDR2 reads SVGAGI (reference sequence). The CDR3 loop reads CASSGGLDTEAFF. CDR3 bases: TGTGCCAGCAGCGGGGGCCTCGACACTGAAGCTTTCTTT.

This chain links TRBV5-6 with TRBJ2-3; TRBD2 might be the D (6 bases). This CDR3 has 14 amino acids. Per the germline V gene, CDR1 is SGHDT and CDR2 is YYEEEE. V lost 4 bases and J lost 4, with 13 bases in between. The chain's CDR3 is CASSLHRLADTQYF. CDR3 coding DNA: TGTGCCAGCAGCCTCCATCGACTAGCAGATACGCAGTATTTT.

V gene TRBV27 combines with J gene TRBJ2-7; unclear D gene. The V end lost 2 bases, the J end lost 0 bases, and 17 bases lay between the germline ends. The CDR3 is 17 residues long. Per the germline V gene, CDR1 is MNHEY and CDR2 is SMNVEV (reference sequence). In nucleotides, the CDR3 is TGTGCCAGCAGTTTAGCCGCAGGACGCCAGAGCTCCTACGAGCAGTACTTC. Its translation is CASSLAAGRQSSYEQYF.

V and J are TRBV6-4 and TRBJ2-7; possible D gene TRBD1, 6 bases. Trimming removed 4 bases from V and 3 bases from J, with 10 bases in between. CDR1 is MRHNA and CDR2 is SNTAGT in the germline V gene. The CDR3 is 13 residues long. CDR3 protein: CASSVTRGYEQYF. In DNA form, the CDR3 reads TGTGCCAGCAGTGTGACCAGGGGCTACGAGCAGTACTTC.

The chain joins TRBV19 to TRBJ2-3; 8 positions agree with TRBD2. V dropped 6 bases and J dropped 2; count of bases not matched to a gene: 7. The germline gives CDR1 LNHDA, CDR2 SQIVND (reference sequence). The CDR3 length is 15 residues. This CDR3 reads CASRRREVTTDTQYF. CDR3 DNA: TGTGCCAGTAGGCGGCGGGAGGTAACCACAGATACGCAGTATTTT.

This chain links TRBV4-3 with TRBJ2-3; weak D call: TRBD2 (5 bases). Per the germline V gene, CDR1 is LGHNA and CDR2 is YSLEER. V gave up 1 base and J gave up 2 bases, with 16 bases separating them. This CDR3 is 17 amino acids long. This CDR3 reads CASSQGPDSKITDTQYF. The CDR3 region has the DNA TGCGCCAGCAGCCAAGGCCCGGACTCTAAGATCACAGATACGCAGTATTTT.

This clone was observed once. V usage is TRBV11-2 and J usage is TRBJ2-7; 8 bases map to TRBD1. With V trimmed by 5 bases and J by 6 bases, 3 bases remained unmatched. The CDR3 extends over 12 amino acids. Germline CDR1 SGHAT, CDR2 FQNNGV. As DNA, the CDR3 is TGTGCCAGCAGCGGACAGGGATTCGAGCAGTACTTC. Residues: CASSGQGFEQYF.

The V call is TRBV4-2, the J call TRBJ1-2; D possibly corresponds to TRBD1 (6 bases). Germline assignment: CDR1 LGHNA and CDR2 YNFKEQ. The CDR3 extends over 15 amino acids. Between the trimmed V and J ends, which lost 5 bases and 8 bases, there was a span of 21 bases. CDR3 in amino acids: CASSGGAGSLGGYTF. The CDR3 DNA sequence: TGTGCCAGCAGCGGGGGGGCCGGGTCCCTCGGGGGCTACACCTTC.

The CDR3 protein is CATFYNEQFF. CDR3 DNA sequence: TGTGCCACTTTCTACAATGAGCAGTTCTTC. The chain has TRBV10-3 and TRBJ2-1; D unresolved. The V and J ends lost 10 bases and 3 bases respectively, with 4 bases between them. The germline CDR1 and CDR2 sequences are ENHRY and SYGVKD. This CDR3 has 10 amino acids.

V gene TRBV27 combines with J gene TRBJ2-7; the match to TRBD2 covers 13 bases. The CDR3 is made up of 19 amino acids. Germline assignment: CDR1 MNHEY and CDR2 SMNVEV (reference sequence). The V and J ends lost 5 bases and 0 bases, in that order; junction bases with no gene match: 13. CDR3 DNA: TGTGCCAGCAGTACACCCGGGACTAGCGGGACCCCAAGCTCCTACGAGCAGTACTTC. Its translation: CASSTPGTSGTPSSYEQYF.

The CDR3: CATSDRSFSYEQYF. The CDR3 nucleotides read TGTGCCACGTCGGACAGGTCGTTCTCCTACGAGCAGTACTTC. J is TRBJ2-7 and V is TRBV10-3, with TRBD1 matching over 7 bases. This CDR3 spans 14 amino acids. The V gene end was trimmed by 10 bases and the J gene end by 0 bases; junction bases not matched to a gene: 9. Germline CDR1 ENHRY, CDR2 SYGVKD.

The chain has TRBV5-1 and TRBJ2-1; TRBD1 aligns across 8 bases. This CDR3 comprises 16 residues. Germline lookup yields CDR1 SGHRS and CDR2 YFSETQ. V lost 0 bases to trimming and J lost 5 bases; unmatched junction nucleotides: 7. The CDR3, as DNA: TGCGCCAGCAGCTTGGCGCTTGGGACAGGCGACAATGAGCAGTTCTTC. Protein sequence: CASSLALGTGDNEQFF.

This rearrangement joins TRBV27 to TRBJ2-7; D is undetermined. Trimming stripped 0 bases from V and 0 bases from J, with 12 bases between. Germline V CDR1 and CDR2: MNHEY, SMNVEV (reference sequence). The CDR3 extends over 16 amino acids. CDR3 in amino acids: CASSLSPGYPSYEQYF. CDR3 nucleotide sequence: TGTGCCAGCAGTTTATCGCCAGGTTATCCCTCCTACGAGCAGTACTTC.

CDR3 sequence reads: CASTPGVGYEQYF. CDR3 coding DNA: TGTGCCAGTACCCCTGGCGTTGGCTACGAGCAGTACTTC. The rearrangement joins TRBV19 to TRBJ2-7; D is ambiguous. This CDR3 is built from 13 residues. Germline CDR1 and CDR2: LNHDA and SQIVND (reference sequence). V was cut by 7 bases and J by 3 bases, with 13 bases left in between.

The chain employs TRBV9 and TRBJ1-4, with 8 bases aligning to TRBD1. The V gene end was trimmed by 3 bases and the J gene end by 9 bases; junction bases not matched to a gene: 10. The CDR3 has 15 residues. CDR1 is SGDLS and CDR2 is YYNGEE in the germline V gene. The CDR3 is CASSGGRDRGQKLFF. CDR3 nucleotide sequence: TGTGCCAGCAGCGGTGGCCGAGACAGGGGACAAAAACTGTTTTTT. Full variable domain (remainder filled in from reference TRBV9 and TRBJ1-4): DSGVTQTPKHLITATGQRVTLRCSPRSGDLSVYWYQQSLDQGLQFLIQYYNGEERAKGNILERFSAQQFPDLHSELNLSSLELGDSALYFCASSGGRDRGQKLFFGSGTQLSVL.

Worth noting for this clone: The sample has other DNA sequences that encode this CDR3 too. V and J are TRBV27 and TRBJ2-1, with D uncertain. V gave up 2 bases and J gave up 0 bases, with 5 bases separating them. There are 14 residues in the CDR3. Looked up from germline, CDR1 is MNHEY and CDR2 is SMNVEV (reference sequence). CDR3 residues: CASSLQRSYNEQFF. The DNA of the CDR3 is TGTGCCAGCAGTTTACAGCGCTCCTACAATGAGCAGTTCTTC.